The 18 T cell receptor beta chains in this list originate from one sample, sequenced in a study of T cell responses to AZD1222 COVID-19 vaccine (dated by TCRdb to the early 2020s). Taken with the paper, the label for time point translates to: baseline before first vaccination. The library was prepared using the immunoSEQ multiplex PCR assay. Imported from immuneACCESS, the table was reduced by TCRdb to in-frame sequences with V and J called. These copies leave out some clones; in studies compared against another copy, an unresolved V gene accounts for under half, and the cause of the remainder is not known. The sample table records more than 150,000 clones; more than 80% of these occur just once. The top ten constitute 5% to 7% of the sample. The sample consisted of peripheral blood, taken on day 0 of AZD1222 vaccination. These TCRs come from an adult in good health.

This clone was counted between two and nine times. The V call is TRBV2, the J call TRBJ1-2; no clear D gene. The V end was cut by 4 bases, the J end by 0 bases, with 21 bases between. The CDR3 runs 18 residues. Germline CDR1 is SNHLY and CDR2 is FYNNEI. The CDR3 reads CASSAIGLLVRANYGYTF. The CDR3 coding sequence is TGTGCCAGCAGTGCCATAGGGCTCCTAGTAAGGGCTAACTATGGCTACACCTTC. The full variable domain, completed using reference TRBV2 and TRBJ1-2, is EPEVTQTPSHQVTQMGQEVILRCVPISNHLYFYWYRQILGQKVEFLVSFYNNEISEKSEIFDDQFSVERPDGSNFTLKIRSTKLEDSAMYFCASSAIGLLVRANYGYTFGSGTRLTVV.

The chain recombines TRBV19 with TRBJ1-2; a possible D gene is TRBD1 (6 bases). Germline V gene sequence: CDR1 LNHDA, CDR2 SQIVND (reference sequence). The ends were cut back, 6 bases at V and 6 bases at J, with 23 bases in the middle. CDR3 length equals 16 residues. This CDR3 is CASSPTGGGGGNGYTF. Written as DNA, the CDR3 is TGTGCCAGTAGCCCCACGGGGGGCGGTGGTGGGAATGGCTACACCTTC.

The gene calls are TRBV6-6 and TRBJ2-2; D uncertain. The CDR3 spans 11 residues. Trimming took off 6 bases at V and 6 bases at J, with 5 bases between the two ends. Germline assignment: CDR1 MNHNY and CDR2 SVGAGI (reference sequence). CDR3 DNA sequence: TGTGCCAGCAGCCCCCCCGGGGAGCTGTTTTTT. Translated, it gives CASSPPGELFF.

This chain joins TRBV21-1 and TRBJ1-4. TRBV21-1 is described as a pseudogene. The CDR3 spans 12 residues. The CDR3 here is CAWTRREEKLFF. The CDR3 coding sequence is TGTGCCTGGACCAGGCGCGAGGAAAAACTGTTTTTT.

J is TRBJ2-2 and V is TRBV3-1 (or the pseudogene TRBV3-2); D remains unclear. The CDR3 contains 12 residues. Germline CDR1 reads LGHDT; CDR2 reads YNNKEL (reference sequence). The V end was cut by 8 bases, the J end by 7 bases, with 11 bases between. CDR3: CASEFGDGELFF. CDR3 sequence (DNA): TGTGCCAGCGAGTTCGGCGACGGGGAGCTGTTTTTT.

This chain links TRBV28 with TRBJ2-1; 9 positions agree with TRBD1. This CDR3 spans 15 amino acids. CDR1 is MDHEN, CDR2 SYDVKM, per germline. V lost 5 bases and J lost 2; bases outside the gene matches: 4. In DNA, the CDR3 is TGTGCCAGCAGTCCCGGACAGGGGACCTACAATGAGCAGTTCTTC. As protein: CASSPGQGTYNEQFF.

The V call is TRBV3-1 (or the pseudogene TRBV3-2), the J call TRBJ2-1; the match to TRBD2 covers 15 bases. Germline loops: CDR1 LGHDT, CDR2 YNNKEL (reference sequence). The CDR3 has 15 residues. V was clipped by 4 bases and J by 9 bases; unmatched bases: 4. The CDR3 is CASSRTSGGVTEQFF. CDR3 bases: TGTGCCAGCAGCCGGACTAGCGGGGGGGTGACTGAGCAGTTCTTC.

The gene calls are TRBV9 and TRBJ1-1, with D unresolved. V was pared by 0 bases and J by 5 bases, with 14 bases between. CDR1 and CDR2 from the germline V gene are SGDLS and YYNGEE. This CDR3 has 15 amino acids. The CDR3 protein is CASSVDEYLETEAFF. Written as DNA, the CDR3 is TGTGCCAGCAGCGTAGATGAGTATTTGGAAACTGAAGCTTTCTTT.

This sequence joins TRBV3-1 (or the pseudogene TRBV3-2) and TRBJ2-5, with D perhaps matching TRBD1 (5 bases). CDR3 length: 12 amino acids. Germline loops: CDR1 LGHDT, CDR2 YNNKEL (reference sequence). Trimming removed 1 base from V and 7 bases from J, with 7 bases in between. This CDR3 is CASSQARGTQYF. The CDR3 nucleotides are TGTGCCAGCAGCCAAGCTAGGGGGACCCAGTACTTC.

CDR3 sequence (DNA): TGTGCCAGCAGCTCCTTACTAGGAAAAGAGACCCAGTACTTC. It encodes CASSSLLGKETQYF. The chain uses TRBV5-5 and TRBJ2-5; weak D call: TRBD2 (5 bases). Germline V lookup: CDR1 SGHKS, CDR2 YYEKEE (reference sequence). Trimming removed 3 bases from V and 3 bases from J, with 12 bases in between. This CDR3 contains 14 residues. The full variable domain, completed using reference TRBV5-5 and TRBJ2-5, is DAGVTQSPTHLIKTRGQQVTLRCSPISGHKSVSWYQQVLGQGPQFIFQYYEKEERGRGNFPDRFSARQFPNYSSELNVNALLLGDSALYLCASSSLLGKETQYFGPGTRLLVL.

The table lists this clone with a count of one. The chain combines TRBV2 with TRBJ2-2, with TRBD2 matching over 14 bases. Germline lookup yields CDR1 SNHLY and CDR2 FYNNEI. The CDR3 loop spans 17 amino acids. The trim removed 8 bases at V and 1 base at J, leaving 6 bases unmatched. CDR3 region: CASFGLAGGGNTGELFF. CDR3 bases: TGTGCCAGCTTCGGACTAGCGGGGGGCGGGAACACCGGGGAGCTGTTTTTT. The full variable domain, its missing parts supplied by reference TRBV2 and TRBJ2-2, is EPEVTQTPSHQVTQMGQEVILRCVPISNHLYFYWYRQILGQKVEFLVSFYNNEISEKSEIFDDQFSVERPDGSNFTLKIRSTKLEDSAMYFCASFGLAGGGNTGELFFGEGSRLTVL.

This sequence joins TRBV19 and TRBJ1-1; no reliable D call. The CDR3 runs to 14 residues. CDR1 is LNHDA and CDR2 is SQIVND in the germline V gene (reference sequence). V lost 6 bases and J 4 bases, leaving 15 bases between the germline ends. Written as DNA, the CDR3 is TGTGCCAGTAGCGCTGGTCTCTCGGGCACTGAAGCTTTCTTT. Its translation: CASSAGLSGTEAFF. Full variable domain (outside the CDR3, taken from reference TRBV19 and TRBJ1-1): DGGITQSPKYLFRKEGQNVTLSCEQNLNHDAMYWYRQDPGQGLRLIYYSQIVNDFQKGDIAEGYSVSREKKESFPLTVTSAQKNPTAFYLCASSAGLSGTEAFFGQGTRLTVV.

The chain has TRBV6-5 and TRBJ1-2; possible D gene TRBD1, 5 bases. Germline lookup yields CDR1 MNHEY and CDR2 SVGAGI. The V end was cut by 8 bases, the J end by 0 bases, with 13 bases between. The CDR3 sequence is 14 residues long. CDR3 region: CASGDSKANYGYTF. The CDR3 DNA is TGTGCCAGCGGGGACTCTAAAGCTAACTATGGCTACACCTTC.

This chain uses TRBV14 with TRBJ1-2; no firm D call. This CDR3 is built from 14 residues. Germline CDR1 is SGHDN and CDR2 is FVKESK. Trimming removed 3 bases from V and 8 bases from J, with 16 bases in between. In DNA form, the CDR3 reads TGTGCCAGCAGCCACGGACTCCCGGTCTTCGGCTACACCTTC. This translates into CASSHGLPVFGYTF.

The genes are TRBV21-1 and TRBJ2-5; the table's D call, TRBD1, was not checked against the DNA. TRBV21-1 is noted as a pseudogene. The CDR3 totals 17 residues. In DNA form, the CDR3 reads TGTGCCAGCAGCAAAGATGAGACAGGGAATGCCCAAGAGACCCAGTACTTC. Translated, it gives CASSKDETGNAQETQYF.

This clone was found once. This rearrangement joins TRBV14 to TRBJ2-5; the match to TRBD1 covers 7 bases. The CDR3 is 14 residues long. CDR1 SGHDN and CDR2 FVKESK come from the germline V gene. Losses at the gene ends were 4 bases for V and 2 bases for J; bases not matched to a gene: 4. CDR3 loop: CASSPRTGQETQYF. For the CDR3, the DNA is TGTGCCAGCAGCCCCCGGACAGGACAAGAGACCCAGTACTTC. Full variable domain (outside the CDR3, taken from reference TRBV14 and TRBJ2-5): EAGVTQFPSHSVIEKGQTVTLRCDPISGHDNLYWYRRVMGKEIKFLLHFVKESKQDESGMPNNRFLAERTGGTYSTLKVQPAELEDSGVYFCASSPRTGQETQYFGPGTRLLVL.

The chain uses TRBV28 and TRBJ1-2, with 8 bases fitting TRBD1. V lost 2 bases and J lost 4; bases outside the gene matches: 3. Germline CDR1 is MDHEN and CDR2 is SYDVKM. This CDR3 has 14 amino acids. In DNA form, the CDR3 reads TGTGCCAGCAGTTTAGGGCAGGGGGCCTATGGCTACACCTTC. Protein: CASSLGQGAYGYTF.

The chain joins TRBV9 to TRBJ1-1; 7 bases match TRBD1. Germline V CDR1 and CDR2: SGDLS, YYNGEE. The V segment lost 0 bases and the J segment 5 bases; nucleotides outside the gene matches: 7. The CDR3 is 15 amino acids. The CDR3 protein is CASSVDQGGRTEAFF. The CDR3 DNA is TGTGCCAGCAGCGTAGATCAAGGGGGCCGGACTGAAGCTTTCTTT.